This is a list of T cell receptor beta chains from one sample in a study of T cells in localized non-small cell lung cancer. The table came from immunoSEQ multiplex PCR; TCRdb's copy has only in-frame clones and leaves some out. The table records tens of thousands of clones, more than 75% of them present only once. The sequences come from peripheral blood, collected before any cancer treatment. Receptors were obtained from a woman aged 35 to 69 with stage I squamous cell lung carcinoma. The CDR3 runs from the conserved cysteine through the conserved F or W.

>13|TRBJ1-4|TRBV30
CAWSLNRGEKLFF
>15|TRBJ2-1|TRBV7-2
CASSFLAGGINEQFF
>14|TRBJ1-2|TRBV2
CASSPPGTGDGYTF
>16|TRBJ2-3|TRBV6-5
CASSYSGLAGGNTQYF
>13|TRBJ1-2|TRBV5-6
CASSSTVKTGYTF
>14|TRBJ2-7|TRBV6-1
CASSERTGFGEQYF
>13|TRBJ1-5|TRBV19
CASSNRGPQPQHF
>12|TRBJ1-2|TRBV7-9
CASSLEGIGYTF
>12|TRBJ1-1|TRBV10-3
CAISERSTEAFF
>14|TRBJ1-2|TRBV19
CASTTGKVTYGYTF
>16|TRBJ1-2|TRBV5-1
CASSSGTGGNLHGYTF
>14|TRBJ2-1|TRBV7-3
CASTPGGDYNEQFF
>13|TRBJ1-1|TRBV18
CASSRSGNTEAFF
>16|TRBJ2-1|TRBV10-1
CASSESEGSSHNEQFF
>15|TRBJ2-1|TRBV6-5
CASSYGAGLYNEQFF
>14|TRBJ2-1|TRBV6-4
CASSEATDSDEQFF
>15|TRBJ1-6|TRBV27
CASTYQPGTNSPLHF
>15|TRBJ1-6|TRBV18
CASSKGQGDNSPLHF
>14|TRBJ1-3|TRBV5-1
CASSLTGRGNTIYF
>16|TRBJ1-1|TRBV9
CASSVGQGGTDTEAFF
>12|TRBJ1-1|TRBV6-1
CASGLRSTEAFF
>14|TRBJ1-1|TRBV19
CASSITGVGTEAFF
>15|TRBJ2-7|TRBV29-1
CSAGDGPYGPYEQYF